A selection of T cell receptor beta chains follows, all from one sample in a study of PD-1 blockade in mismatch repair-deficient tumors. Repertoires were generated with immunoSEQ multiplex PCR, while TCRdb's copy carries only in-frame clones and drops some. The sample records about 100,000 clones, 70% to 85% being singletons. Here the sequenced sample was peripheral blood, taken approximately 35 weeks after starting pembrolizumab. The receptors here all came from an adult with mismatch repair-deficient cancer. CDR3s include the opening cysteine and the closing phenylalanine or tryptophan. A D gene is named only where the DNA matches it firmly. Clone size is not always given. Where it is, it says once, few, many or a class for expanded clones.

v_call: TRBV19; j_call: TRBJ2-2; d_call: .; clone_size: .; cdr3_length: 15; cdr3_aa: CASSSLDRNTGELFF; cdr3_nt: TGTGCCAGTAGTTCCTTAGACAGGAACACCGGGGAGCTGTTTTTT
v_call: TRBV5-6; j_call: TRBJ1-2; d_call: .; clone_size: .; cdr3_length: 15; cdr3_aa: CASSWPGAGIYGYTF; cdr3_nt: TGTGCCAGCAGCTGGCCCGGGGCAGGAATCTATGGCTACACCTTC
v_call: TRBV25-1; j_call: TRBJ2-3; d_call: TRBD1; clone_size: once; cdr3_length: 16; cdr3_aa: CASSEPLTGNTDTQYF; cdr3_nt: TGTGCCAGCAGTGAACCCCTGACAGGGAACACAGATACGCAGTATTTT
v_call: TRBV14; j_call: TRBJ2-3; d_call: .; clone_size: .; cdr3_length: 15; cdr3_aa: CASSEFLTSTDTQYF; cdr3_nt: TGTGCCAGCAGCGAATTTTTAACTAGCACAGATACGCAGTATTTT
v_call: TRBV7-9; j_call: TRBJ1-2; d_call: .; clone_size: few; cdr3_length: 13; cdr3_aa: CASSSLVEYGYTF; cdr3_nt: TGTGCCAGCAGCTCACTGGTAGAGTATGGCTACACCTTC
v_call: TRBV4-1; j_call: TRBJ1-5; d_call: .; clone_size: few; cdr3_length: 14; cdr3_aa: CASSPRVLNQPQHF; cdr3_nt: TGCGCCAGCAGCCCCCGAGTGTTGAATCAGCCCCAGCATTTT
v_call: TRBV5-1; j_call: TRBJ2-2; d_call: .; clone_size: .; cdr3_length: 9; cdr3_aa: CANTGELFF; cdr3_nt: TGCGCCAACACCGGGGAGCTGTTTTTT
v_call: TRBV4-1; j_call: TRBJ1-5; d_call: TRBD1; clone_size: .; cdr3_length: 16; cdr3_aa: CASSQTPGTGNQPQHF; cdr3_nt: TGCGCCAGCAGCCAAACCCCCGGGACAGGCAATCAGCCCCAGCATTTT
v_call: TRBV7-3; j_call: TRBJ2-7; d_call: .; clone_size: few; cdr3_length: 14; cdr3_aa: CASSLTRMSYEQYF; cdr3_nt: TGTGCCAGCAGCTTAACTAGAATGTCCTACGAGCAGTACTTC
v_call: TRBV27; j_call: TRBJ1-2; d_call: .; clone_size: .; cdr3_length: 13; cdr3_aa: CASSFRGGYGYTF; cdr3_nt: TGTGCCAGCAGTTTTCGCGGCGGCTATGGCTACACCTTC
v_call: TRBV27; j_call: TRBJ2-1; d_call: TRBD2; clone_size: .; cdr3_length: 15; cdr3_aa: CASSFKWWEGLEQFF; cdr3_nt: TGTGCCAGCAGTTTTAAATGGTGGGAGGGCCTAGAGCAGTTCTTC
v_call: TRBV5-4; j_call: TRBJ2-5; d_call: .; clone_size: .; cdr3_length: 16; cdr3_aa: CASSYPGGPDQETQYF; cdr3_nt: TGTGCCAGCAGCTACCCTGGAGGGCCCGACCAAGAGACCCAGTACTTC
v_call: TRBV9; j_call: TRBJ2-1; d_call: .; clone_size: .; cdr3_length: 14; cdr3_aa: CASSVAESYNEQFF; cdr3_nt: TGTGCCAGCAGCGTAGCGGAATCCTACAATGAGCAGTTCTTC
v_call: TRBV7-2; j_call: TRBJ2-7; d_call: TRBD2; clone_size: few; cdr3_length: 15; cdr3_aa: CASSSFGTSGYEQYF; cdr3_nt: TGTGCCAGCAGCTCATTTGGGACTAGCGGATACGAGCAGTACTTC
v_call: TRBV5-4; j_call: TRBJ2-1; d_call: .; clone_size: .; cdr3_length: 13; cdr3_aa: CASRGYEGNEQFF; cdr3_nt: TGTGCCAGCCGCGGGTACGAGGGCAATGAGCAGTTCTTC
v_call: TRBV9; j_call: TRBJ2-1; d_call: TRBD2; clone_size: .; cdr3_length: 15; cdr3_aa: CASSVDGRDSDEQFF; cdr3_nt: TGTGCCAGCAGCGTAGACGGGAGGGATTCGGATGAGCAGTTCTTC
v_call: TRBV5-8; j_call: TRBJ2-3; d_call: .; clone_size: .; cdr3_length: 14; cdr3_aa: CASSLSAGTDTQYF; cdr3_nt: TGTGCCAGCAGCTTGTCGGCAGGCACAGATACGCAGTATTTT
v_call: TRBV2; j_call: TRBJ1-3; d_call: .; clone_size: .; cdr3_length: 15; cdr3_aa: CASSDPTLSGNTIYF; cdr3_nt: TGTGCCAGCAGTGACCCCACACTCTCTGGAAACACCATATATTTT
v_call: TRBV7-2; j_call: TRBJ2-1; d_call: TRBD2; clone_size: once; cdr3_length: 16; cdr3_aa: CASILTSGSAYNEQFF; cdr3_nt: TGTGCCAGCATCTTGACTAGCGGAAGTGCCTACAATGAGCAGTTCTTC
v_call: TRBV10-1; j_call: TRBJ2-2; d_call: .; clone_size: .; cdr3_length: 14; cdr3_aa: CASSESGDTGELFF; cdr3_nt: TGCGCCAGCAGTGAGTCGGGTGACACCGGGGAGCTGTTTTTT